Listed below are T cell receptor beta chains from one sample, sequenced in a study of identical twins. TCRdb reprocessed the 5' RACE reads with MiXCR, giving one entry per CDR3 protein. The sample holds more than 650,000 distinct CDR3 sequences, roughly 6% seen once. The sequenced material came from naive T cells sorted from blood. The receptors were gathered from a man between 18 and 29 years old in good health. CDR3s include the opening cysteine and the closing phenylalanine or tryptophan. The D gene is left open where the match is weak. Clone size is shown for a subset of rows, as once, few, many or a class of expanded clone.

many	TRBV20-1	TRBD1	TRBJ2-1	CSAIQQGAWNEQFF	TGCAGTGCTATCCAACAGGGGGCGTGGAATGAGCAGTTCTTC
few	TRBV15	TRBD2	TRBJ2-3	CATSRDSVGGRAYF	TGTGCCACCAGCAGAGATTCGGTGGGAGGGAGGGCGTATTTT
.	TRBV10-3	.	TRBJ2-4	CAISESGGGKNIQYF	TGTGCCATCAGTGAGTCAGGAGGGGGCAAAAACATTCAGTACTTC
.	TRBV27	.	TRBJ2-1	CASSPSAPSPREQFF	TGTGCCAGCAGTCCATCGGCCCCCTCGCCTCGGGAGCAGTTCTTC
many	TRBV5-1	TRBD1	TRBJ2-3	CASSLARTGGGDTQYF	TGCGCCAGCAGCTTGGCCAGGACAGGGGGAGGAGATACGCAGTATTTT
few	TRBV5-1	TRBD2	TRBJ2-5	CASSLEGLAGGRETQYF	TGCGCCAGCAGCTTGGAAGGGCTAGCGGGAGGACGGGAGACCCAGTACTTC
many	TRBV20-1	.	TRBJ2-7	CSAGTVGGQYF	TGCAGTGCTGGGACCGTCGGGGGGCAGTACTTC
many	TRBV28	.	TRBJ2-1	CASRTARDNNEQFF	TGTGCCAGCAGGACCGCCAGGGATAACAATGAGCAGTTCTTC
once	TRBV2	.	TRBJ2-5	CASSDMGRKTQYF	TGTGCCAGCAGTGATATGGGCCGGAAGACCCAGTACTTC
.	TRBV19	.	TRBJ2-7	CASSIPGRYYEQYF	TGTGCCAGTAGTATTCCCGGACGGTACTACGAGCAGTACTTC
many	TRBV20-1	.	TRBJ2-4	CSALRTGLLTGAKNIQYF	TGCAGTGCGCTGAGGACGGGACTCCTAACGGGGGCCAAAAACATTCAGTACTTC
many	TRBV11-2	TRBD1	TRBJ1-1	CASSRPWDRGRITEAFF	TGTGCCAGCAGCCGACCCTGGGACAGGGGAAGGATCACTGAAGCTTTCTTT